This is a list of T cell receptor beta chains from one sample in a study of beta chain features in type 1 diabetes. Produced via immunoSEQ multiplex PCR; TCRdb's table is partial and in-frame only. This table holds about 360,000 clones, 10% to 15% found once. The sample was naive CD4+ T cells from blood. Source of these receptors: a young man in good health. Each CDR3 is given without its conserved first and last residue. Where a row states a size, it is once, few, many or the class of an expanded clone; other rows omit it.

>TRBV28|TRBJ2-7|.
ASSTPGGSYEQY
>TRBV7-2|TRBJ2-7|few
ASSPLAGGSYEQY
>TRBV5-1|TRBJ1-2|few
ASSGGGYGYT
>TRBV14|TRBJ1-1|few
ASSQDLTGEAF
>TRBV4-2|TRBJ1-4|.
ASSQDAGGMPNEKLF
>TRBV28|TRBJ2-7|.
ASSSGTVTYEQY
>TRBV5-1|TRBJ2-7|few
ASSSDSQGYSYEQY
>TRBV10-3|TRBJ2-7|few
AISPEPYEQY
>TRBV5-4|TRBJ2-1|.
ASSLGQGSYNEQF
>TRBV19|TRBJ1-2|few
ASSPQGTLDYGYT
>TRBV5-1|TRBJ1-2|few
ASSFGQGGVDGYT
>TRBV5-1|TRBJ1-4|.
ASSYDRNNEKLF
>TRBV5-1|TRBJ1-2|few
ASSLGQGGYGYT
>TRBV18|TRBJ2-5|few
ASSARTGGRETQY
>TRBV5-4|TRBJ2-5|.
ASSRGGTQY
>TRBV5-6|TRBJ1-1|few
ASSPRGLGGNTEAF
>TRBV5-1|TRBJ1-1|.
ASSFRDTQRAF
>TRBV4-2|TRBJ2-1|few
ASSQDQANGGPNEQF
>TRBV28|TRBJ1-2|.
ASSLDSNYGYT
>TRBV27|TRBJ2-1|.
ASRGLLVSTNEQF
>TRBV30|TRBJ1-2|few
AAARAGDGYT
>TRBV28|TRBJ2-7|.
ASSPDRDEQY
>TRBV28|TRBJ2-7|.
ATRTSGSYEQY
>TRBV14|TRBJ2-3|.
ASSPFLRADTQY
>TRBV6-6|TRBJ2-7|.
ASSYSTGGYEQY
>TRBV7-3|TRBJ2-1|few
ASSQGSEQF
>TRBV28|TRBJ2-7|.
ASTTGPAAGEQY
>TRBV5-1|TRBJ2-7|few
ASSSGLAGLSGYEQY
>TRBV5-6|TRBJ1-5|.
ASSKTGNSNQPQH